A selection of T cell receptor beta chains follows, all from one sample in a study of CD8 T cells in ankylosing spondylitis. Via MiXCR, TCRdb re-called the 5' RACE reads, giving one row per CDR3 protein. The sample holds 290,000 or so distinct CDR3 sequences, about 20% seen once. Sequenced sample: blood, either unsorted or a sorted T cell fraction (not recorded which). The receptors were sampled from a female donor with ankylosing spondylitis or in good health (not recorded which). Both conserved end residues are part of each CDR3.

CDR3: CASTTEGSGELFF; V: TRBV7-2; J: TRBJ2-2
CDR3: CATMLRGSSYNEQFF; V: TRBV6-1; J: TRBJ2-1
CDR3: CASSLIAGLSYNEQFF; V: TRBV7-2; J: TRBJ2-1
CDR3: CASSLAGPGANQPQHF; V: TRBV7-9; J: TRBJ1-5
CDR3: CSVQTGESPEKLFF; V: TRBV29-1; J: TRBJ1-4
CDR3: CSAIFGTGTYEQYF; V: TRBV20-1; J: TRBJ2-7
CDR3: CSAEQGSGTDTQYF; V: TRBV20-1; J: TRBJ2-3
CDR3: CATAAGRGGEQFF; V: TRBV6-1; J: TRBJ2-1
CDR3: CASLVLIF; V: TRBV6-2/TRBV6-3; J: TRBJ2-1
CDR3: CSASRRNIQYF; V: TRBV20-1; J: TRBJ2-4
CDR3: CASSLAAARYNEQFF; V: TRBV7-2; J: TRBJ2-1
CDR3: CASSPGQTFYGYTF; V: TRBV6-1; J: TRBJ1-2
CDR3: CAISGESRTGGKQYF; V: TRBV10-3; J: TRBJ2-4
CDR3: CASSYSRGLGDTQYF; V: TRBV6-5; J: TRBJ2-3
CDR3: CSARDRDFKETQYF; V: TRBV20-1; J: TRBJ2-5
CDR3: CASSATGLDTQYF; V: TRBV7-6; J: TRBJ2-3
CDR3: CSVATRLAGGPSKQDTQYF; V: TRBV20-1; J: TRBJ2-3
CDR3: CASSLYSTGAGELFF; V: TRBV5-1; J: TRBJ2-2
CDR3: CASSLFTDYGYTF; V: TRBV5-1; J: TRBJ1-2
CDR3: CASSFDGGSNQPQHF; V: TRBV5-1; J: TRBJ1-5
CDR3: CASSFVPGLANNEQFF; V: TRBV5-1; J: TRBJ2-1
CDR3: CSARGPGEGTEAFF; V: TRBV20-1; J: TRBJ1-1
CDR3: CSAPVRDRDHNEQFF; V: TRBV20-1; J: TRBJ2-1
CDR3: CSAARDGYTF; V: TRBV20-1; J: TRBJ1-2
CDR3: CAISEDRNSGANVLTF; V: TRBV10-3; J: TRBJ2-6
CDR3: CASGPAETQYF; V: TRBV6-2/TRBV6-3; J: TRBJ2-5
CDR3: CASRPSGTGSEKLFF; V: TRBV7-2; J: TRBJ1-4
CDR3: CASSWTRTPPYFNYGYTF; V: TRBV12-3/TRBV12-4; J: TRBJ1-2
CDR3: CAFCPTGTGVRATVNEQFF; V: TRBV12-3/TRBV12-4; J: TRBJ2-1
CDR3: CAISTPDRAGDTQYF; V: TRBV10-3; J: TRBJ2-3
CDR3: CATLRDANTGELFF; V: TRBV2; J: TRBJ2-2
CDR3: CASSPWSSYNEQFF; V: TRBV27; J: TRBJ2-1
CDR3: CSVRWHTTTGELFF; V: TRBV29-1; J: TRBJ2-2
CDR3: CSAPGLAGTDTQYF; V: TRBV20-1; J: TRBJ2-3
CDR3: CASSLSGGGYTF; V: TRBV7-7; J: TRBJ1-2
CDR3: CDISESRGNQETQYF; V: TRBV10-3; J: TRBJ2-5
CDR3: CASSPRQGALNTEAFF; V: TRBV6-1; J: TRBJ1-1
CDR3: CASAGTSGGQGTDTQYF; V: TRBV10-3; J: TRBJ2-3
CDR3: CASSQRGLADNEQFF; V: TRBV7-2; J: TRBJ2-1
CDR3: CASMASGGSYEQYF; V: TRBV7-2; J: TRBJ2-7
CDR3: CASSLGWTSGSVETQYF; V: TRBV7-2; J: TRBJ2-5
CDR3: CASISGSEQFF; V: TRBV5-1; J: TRBJ2-1
CDR3: CASSQQGGILTGELFF; V: TRBV16; J: TRBJ2-2
CDR3: CASSSTTGTSGMETQYF; V: TRBV7-9; J: TRBJ2-5
CDR3: CASTPRGDWEQFF; V: TRBV12-3/TRBV12-4; J: TRBJ2-1
CDR3: CASTSLGNQETQYF; V: TRBV10-3; J: TRBJ2-5
CDR3: CASSERRTSGSYEQYF; V: TRBV25-1; J: TRBJ2-7
CDR3: CASSGLAGGGFNEQFF; V: TRBV2; J: TRBJ2-1
CDR3: CSARSQYVNTF; V: TRBV20-1; J: TRBJ1-2